This entry lists 9 T cell receptor beta chains sequenced from one sample in a study of T cells after yellow fever vaccination. From the 5' RACE reads, TCRdb called clonotypes with MiXCR, one entry per CDR3 protein. Of roughly 150,000 distinct CDR3 sequences detected, 6% to 7.5% appear once; the ten largest clones hold 2.5% to 3%. Sequenced here: CD4+ T cells sorted from PBMCs, sampled 5 to 6 days after the first yellow fever vaccination. These receptors were taken from a man between 18 and 35 years old who received the YFV17D yellow fever vaccine.

This clonotype was recorded many times. The chain joins TRBV6-2 or TRBV6-3 to TRBJ2-1; TRBD2 might be the D (6 bases). CDR1 is MNHEY and CDR2 is SVGEGT in the germline V gene. CDR3 length: 14 amino acids. The V end was cut by 6 bases, the J end by 3 bases, with 12 bases between. For the CDR3, the DNA is TGTGCCAGCAGACGGAGGGGTAGCTACAATGAGCAGTTCTTC. Its protein product is CASRRRGSYNEQFF.

The J gene is TRBJ1-1, the V gene TRBV6-6; D is undetermined. The CDR3 consists of 12 residues. Trimming pared 3 bases from V and 1 base from J, leaving 3 bases between. Germline lookup yields CDR1 MNHNY and CDR2 SVGAGI (reference sequence). In DNA, the CDR3 is TGTGCCAGCAGTTATGCGAACACTGAAGCTTTCTTT. Amino acid sequence: CASSYANTEAFF.

This clonotype showed up just a few times. V is TRBV15 and J is TRBJ1-5; D is uncertain. The CDR3 consists of 14 residues. The V and J ends lost 1 base and 5 bases respectively, with 9 bases between them. Germline assignment: CDR1 LNHNV and CDR2 YYDKDF (reference sequence). This CDR3 reads CATSRGTTYQPQHF. The CDR3 bases are TGTGCCACCAGCAGAGGAACAACGTATCAGCCCCAGCATTTT.

In its sample, this clonotype was seen many times. The V and J genes are TRBV20-1 and TRBJ1-2; D is unclear. Germline CDR1 reads DFQATT; CDR2 reads SNEGSKA (reference sequence). V shed 5 bases and J shed 8 bases, with 18 bases lying between them. This CDR3 has 13 amino acids. The DNA of the CDR3 is TGCAGTGCTTACGGGGAAGTAAGAGGGGGCTACACCTTC. The encoded protein is CSAYGEVRGGYTF.

This clonotype turned up a few times. The rearrangement joins TRBV4-1 to TRBJ1-2; 7 bases map to TRBD1. V was pared by 0 bases and J by 2 bases, with 3 bases of the junction left unmatched. This CDR3 region has 15 residues. The germline V gene has CDR1 MGHRA and CDR2 YSYEKL. The CDR3 spells CASSQDQGVNYGYTF. DNA of the CDR3: TGCGCCAGCAGCCAAGACCAGGGGGTGAACTATGGCTACACCTTC.

This clonotype came up a few times. The CDR3 DNA reads as TGCGCCAGCAGCCAAGTACCGGGAAACACTGAAGCTTTCTTT. Protein: CASSQVPGNTEAFF. The gene calls are TRBV4-3 and TRBJ1-1; unclear D gene. The germline gives CDR1 LGHNA, CDR2 YSLEER. This CDR3 is built from 14 residues. The ends were cut back, 1 base at V and 2 bases at J, with 8 bases in the middle.

This clonotype was seen a handful of times. This chain uses TRBV7-2 with TRBJ2-5; TRBD1 might be the D (6 bases). V lost 5 bases, J lost 5 bases, and 18 bases lay in between. Per the germline V gene, CDR1 is SGHTA and CDR2 is FQGNSA. CDR3 size: 15 residues. The CDR3 nucleotides read TGTGCCAGCAGCCCGAGGCACAGGGTCGGGGAGACCCAGTACTTC. It specifies CASSPRHRVGETQYF.

This clonotype showed up many times. The chain uses TRBV5-1 and TRBJ2-1, with TRBD2 matching 13 bases. V trimming: 7 bases; J trimming: 6 bases; junction bases outside the gene matches: 13. The CDR3 spans 17 residues. In germline, CDR1 is SGHRS, CDR2 YFSETQ. CDR3 sequence (DNA): TGCGCCAGCGGACCCACTAGCGGGGGGGTCTCGGGCAATGAGCAGTTCTTC. It yields the protein CASGPTSGGVSGNEQFF.

This clonotype occurred a few times. The J gene is TRBJ1-1, the V gene TRBV12-3 or TRBV12-4; 9 nucleotides align to TRBD1. The CDR3 contains 17 residues. The V segment lost 6 bases and the J segment 1 base; nucleotides outside the gene matches: 12. Here the CDR3 reads CASSPTWGGQGNTEAFF. CDR3 DNA: TGTGCCAGCAGCCCCACTTGGGGGGGACAGGGGAACACTGAAGCTTTCTTT.